One and the same sample provided the 14 T cell receptor beta chains below, sequenced in a study of blood T cell repertoires in COVID-19 (TCRdb year 2020). The library was produced with the immunoSEQ multiplex PCR assay. TCRdb obtained this table from immuneACCESS and retained in-frame rearrangements with V and J assigned. These tables miss some clones; where compared with another copy, unresolved V genes account for less than half of the shortfall, and the remainder is unexplained. The sample profile shows a few hundred thousand clones; approximately 91% of them were found once. The ten largest clones capture approximately 0.94% of the sample. Sequencing was performed on peripheral blood. The receptors here all came from a woman between 40 and 50 years old who had recovered from COVID-19.

J is TRBJ2-2 and V is TRBV3-1 (or the pseudogene TRBV3-2), with 7 bases aligning to TRBD2. The CDR3 contains 17 residues. Germline loops: CDR1 LGHDT, CDR2 YNNKEL (reference sequence). V dropped 1 base and J dropped 2; count of bases not matched to a gene: 7. In DNA, the CDR3 is TGTGCCAGCAGCCAAGTCGGGGGGTGGAGAAACACCGGGGAGCTGTTTTTT. This sequence encodes CASSQVGGWRNTGELFF.

The chain employs TRBV24-1 and TRBJ2-3; D remains ambiguous. In germline, CDR1 is KGHDR, CDR2 SFDVKD. Trimming removed 9 bases from V and 0 bases from J, with 3 bases in between. This CDR3 is 11 amino acids long. The CDR3 DNA reads as TGTGCCACCGAGAGCACAGATACGCAGTATTTT. Protein product: CATESTDTQYF.

The rearrangement links TRBV2 to TRBJ1-6, with a weak D call TRBD1 (6 bases). CDR3 size: 17 residues. Germline lookup yields CDR1 SNHLY and CDR2 FYNNEI. The V end lost 6 bases, the J end lost 1 base, and 16 bases lay between the germline ends. The CDR3 loop is CASRRGRGLSYNSPLHF. CDR3 in DNA: TGTGCCAGCAGGAGAGGAAGGGGGTTATCCTATAATTCACCCCTCCACTTT.

This chain uses TRBV12-5 with TRBJ2-7; tentatively, D is TRBD2 (6 bases). V shed 10 bases and J shed 3 bases, with 19 bases lying between them. CDR1 is LGHNT, CDR2 FRNRAP, per germline. The CDR3 consists of 14 residues. The CDR3 sequence: CAIDGLARDYEQYF. DNA of the CDR3: TGTGCTATTGATGGGCTAGCGAGAGACTACGAGCAGTACTTC.

This clone showed up just a few times. This sequence joins TRBV27 and TRBJ2-2; 8 bases are a match to TRBD2. The CDR3 extends over 15 amino acids. V lost 5 bases to trimming and J lost 0 bases; unmatched junction nucleotides: 2. Per the germline V gene, CDR1 is MNHEY and CDR2 is SMNVEV (reference sequence). The CDR3 DNA reads as TGTGCCAGCAGTCAGACTAGCGCGAACACCGGGGAGCTGTTTTTT. It codes for CASSQTSANTGELFF.

The chain combines TRBV3-1 (or the pseudogene TRBV3-2) with TRBJ2-7; 11 nucleotides agree with TRBD2. The CDR3 loop spans 15 amino acids. Germline V gene data show CDR1 as LGHDT and CDR2 as YNNKEL (reference sequence). V lost 4 bases and J lost 2; bases outside the gene matches: 4. The CDR3 protein is CASSPGLAETYEQYF. The CDR3 region has the DNA TGTGCCAGCAGCCCGGGACTAGCGGAGACCTACGAGCAGTACTTC.

This clone was seen a single time. The chain's CDR3 is CASSETGGGQPQHF. The CDR3 nucleotides read TGTGCCAGCAGTGAGACAGGGGGAGGTCAGCCCCAGCATTTT. J is TRBJ1-5 and V is TRBV6-1; 9 bases fit TRBD1. Germline V CDR1 and CDR2: MNHNS, SASEGT. J was trimmed by 6 bases and V by 3 bases; bases with no gene match: 3. CDR3 length: 14 residues.

The CDR3 nucleotides are TGTGCCAGCAGCTCGCTAGCGGAGGCGAACTACGAGCAGTACTTC. It codes for CASSSLAEANYEQYF. The J gene is TRBJ2-7, the V gene TRBV7-9; 7 bases line up with TRBD2. Germline loops: CDR1 SEHNR, CDR2 FQNEAQ (reference sequence). Trimming removed 4 bases from V and 3 bases from J; junction bases left unmatched: 9. CDR3 length: 15 residues.

This clone was recorded a few times. The chain uses TRBV27 and TRBJ2-2; TRBD2 matches at 9 bases. CDR1 and CDR2 from the germline V gene are MNHEY and SMNVEV (reference sequence). CDR3 size: 16 residues. J gave up 5 bases and V 6 bases, and 10 bases lay outside the gene matches. The CDR3 protein is CASSPPGLAGTGELFF. In nucleotides, the CDR3 is TGTGCCAGCAGCCCTCCGGGACTAGCCGGTACCGGGGAGCTGTTTTTT.

V usage is TRBV6-5 and J usage is TRBJ2-7; tentative D call: TRBD1 (6 bases). The germline gives CDR1 MNHEY, CDR2 SVGAGI. The V end lost 2 bases, the J end lost 4 bases, and 12 bases lay between the germline ends. The length of the CDR3 is 14 residues. The CDR3 DNA reads as TGTGCCAGCAGTTACCCTGAACAGGGATACGAGCAGTACTTC. Translation: CASSYPEQGYEQYF.

The chain is built from TRBV3-1 (or the pseudogene TRBV3-2) and TRBJ1-1; TRBD1 matches at 9 bases. Germline-derived CDR1 and CDR2 are LGHDT and YNNKEL (reference sequence). The length of the CDR3 is 14 residues. After removal of 4 bases from V and 3 bases from J, the junction contained 3 bases not matched to a gene. CDR3 in DNA: TGTGCCAGCAGCCCGTGGACAGGGGACACTGAAGCTTTCTTT. Translation gives CASSPWTGDTEAFF.

The J gene is TRBJ2-1, the V gene TRBV28, with D perhaps TRBD1 (5 bases). Germline CDR1 MDHEN, CDR2 SYDVKM. V was cut by 5 bases and J by 0 bases, with 8 bases left in between. The CDR3 totals 14 residues. The CDR3 DNA reads as TGTGCCAGCAGTAGGGGTAGCTCCTACAATGAGCAGTTCTTC. Encoded protein: CASSRGSSYNEQFF.

Worth noting for this clone: A much larger clone is a single base away; this may be a read error. The V and J genes are TRBV28 and TRBJ2-7, with D tentatively TRBD1 (6 bases). The CDR3 covers 11 residues. The V gene lost 6 bases and the J gene lost 3 bases, with 6 bases spanning the gap. The germline V gene encodes CDR1 MDHEN and CDR2 SYDVKM. In DNA form, the CDR3 reads TGTGCCAGCAGCAGGGGCTACGAGCAGTACTTC. Amino acids: CASSRGYEQYF.

CDR3 loop: CSVEGVGTGPSIQYF. The CDR3 DNA reads as TGCAGCGTTGAAGGAGTCGGTACAGGGCCCAGCATTCAGTACTTC. The chain joins TRBV29-1 to TRBJ2-4; tentative D call: TRBD1 (6 bases). Germline V lookup: CDR1 SQVTM, CDR2 ANQGSEA. Trimming removed 1 base at V and 9 bases at J, with 19 bases between. CDR3 length: 15 amino acids.